These 21 T cell receptor beta chains share one sample of origin, sequenced in a study of shared clonotypes between healthy human individuals. Profiling relied on immunoSEQ multiplex PCR, and the TCRdb table lists in-frame clones only, not all of them. The data hold approximately 1,500,000 clones, with around 95% observed a single time. The sample consisted of naive CD4+ T cells sorted from blood. The subset is: CD45RA+ positively selected. These receptors originate from a man under 40 in good health.

The chain uses TRBV28 and TRBJ2-1, with a weak D call TRBD2 (5 bases). In germline, CDR1 is MDHEN, CDR2 SYDVKM. CDR3 length: 14 residues. V was cut by 3 bases and J by 4 bases, with 10 bases left in between. CDR3 residues: CASSFPSGYNEQFF. The CDR3 bases are TGTGCCAGCAGTTTCCCCAGCGGTTACAATGAGCAGTTCTTC.

The V gene is TRBV7-8, the J gene TRBJ1-4, with 9 bases lining up with TRBD1. This CDR3 contains 15 residues. Trimming removed 2 bases from V and 11 bases from J; junction bases left unmatched: 9. Germline V gene sequence: CDR1 SGHVS, CDR2 FQNEAQ. CDR3 loop: CASSLPGQGKGKLFF. The DNA for the CDR3 is TGTGCCAGCAGCTTACCTGGACAGGGGAAGGGGAAACTGTTTTTT.

This clone appeared once. This chain joins TRBV18 and TRBJ1-3, with D unclear. The CDR3 has 15 residues. V lost 2 bases and J 0 bases, leaving 8 bases between the germline ends. The germline CDR1 and CDR2 sequences are KGHSH and LQKENI. The CDR3 region is CASSPTTSSGNTIYF. The CDR3 DNA sequence: TGTGCCAGCTCACCAACAACCAGCTCTGGAAACACCATATATTTT.

The chain links TRBV5-1 to TRBJ2-2; D is unclear. The CDR3 runs to 18 residues. V shed 1 base and J shed 3 bases, with 19 bases lying between them. The germline V gene encodes CDR1 SGHRS and CDR2 YFSETQ. DNA for the CDR3: TGCGCCAGCAGCTTGAATATGGCTAGGACGCAAGACACCGGGGAGCTGTTTTTT. It encodes CASSLNMARTQDTGELFF.

Turning to this clone: One end of the junction is discordant with germline, which a read error may explain. The rearrangement links TRBV20-1 to TRBJ2-3; no definite D call. Germline CDR1 reads DFQATT; CDR2 reads SNEGSKA (reference sequence). CDR3 length: 11 residues. The CDR3 region is CSARLGSIPLF. CDR3 nucleotides: TGCAGTGCTAGATTAGGGTCTATACCACTTTTT.

The V call is TRBV11-2, the J call TRBJ1-2; D not certain. The CDR3 sequence is 13 residues long. Trimming took 0 bases from V and 4 from J, leaving 6 bases between them. The germline V gene has CDR1 SGHAT and CDR2 FQNNGV. In DNA form, the CDR3 reads TGTGCCAGCAGCTTAGAAACAAGCTATGGCTACACCTTC. This translates into CASSLETSYGYTF. Together with reference TRBV11-2 and TRBJ1-2, the CDR3 gives the full variable domain: EAGVAQSPRYKIIEKRQSVAFWCNPISGHATLYWYQQILGQGPKLLIQFQNNGVVDDSQLPKDRFSAERLKGVDSTLKIQPAKLEDSAVYLCASSLETSYGYTFGSGTRLTVV.

The gene calls are TRBV4-2 and TRBJ2-1, with 7 bases that match TRBD1. The V gene end was trimmed by 2 bases and the J gene end by 9 bases; junction bases not matched to a gene: 1. The V gene's germline CDR1 is LGHNA and CDR2 YNFKEQ. The CDR3 is 12 amino acids. The CDR3 is CASSQNRGEQFF. The CDR3 region has the DNA TGTGCCAGCAGCCAAAACAGGGGTGAGCAGTTCTTC.

This chain joins TRBV29-1 and TRBJ2-6, with D maybe TRBD2 (6 bases). Trimming left V 7 bases short and J 2 bases short, with 15 bases between. Germline assignment: CDR1 SQVTM and CDR2 ANQGSEA. The CDR3 contains 15 residues. The CDR3 region has the DNA TGCAGCGCGAACCTCGGGAGCCCTGGGGCCAACGTCCTGACTTTC. As protein: CSANLGSPGANVLTF.

The chain joins TRBV11-3 to TRBJ2-7, with a tentative D call TRBD1 (8 bases). Trimming took 5 bases from V and 9 from J, leaving 20 bases between them. This CDR3 is 14 amino acids long. Germline V lookup: CDR1 SGHNT, CDR2 YENEEA. Here the CDR3 DNA reads TGTGCCAGCAGCGACAGGGGCGGGAGCAACGGGCAGTACTTC. Translation: CASSDRGGSNGQYF.

The gene calls are TRBV4-3 and TRBJ1-2, with D maybe TRBD1 (5 bases). Deletions cut 0 bases from V and 4 bases from J, with 18 bases between. The CDR3 has 17 residues. The germline V gene has CDR1 LGHNA and CDR2 YSLEER. CDR3 DNA: TGCGCCAGCAGCCAAGATTTTACTCCGGGACTAGGCTATGGCTACACCTTC. Protein sequence: CASSQDFTPGLGYGYTF.

V usage is TRBV7-6 and J usage is TRBJ1-3; D possibly corresponds to TRBD1 (5 bases). Germline V gene sequence: CDR1 SGHVS, CDR2 FNYEAQ. The V and J ends lost 1 base and 4 bases respectively, with 11 bases between them. The CDR3 has 15 residues. CDR3 sequence: CASSLESGSGNTIYF. CDR3 DNA sequence: TGTGCCAGCAGCTTAGAATCAGGGTCCGGAAACACCATATATTTT.

J is TRBJ2-2 and V is TRBV7-6; no clear D gene. The germline V and J ends were trimmed by 1 base and 4 bases, with 10 bases remaining between them. From germline, CDR1 is SGHVS and CDR2 FNYEAQ. CDR3 size: 15 residues. This CDR3 reads CASSLVGFGTGELFF. CDR3 coding DNA: TGTGCCAGCAGCTTAGTGGGTTTCGGCACCGGGGAGCTGTTTTTT.

The rearrangement joins TRBV27 to TRBJ2-7; unclear D gene. Germline V gene lookup returns CDR1 MNHEY and CDR2 SMNVEV (reference sequence). Between the trimmed V and J ends, which lost 0 bases and 1 base, there was a span of 10 bases. The CDR3 is 15 amino acids. CDR3 loop: CASSLSQTVSYEQYF. CDR3 nucleotides: TGTGCCAGCAGTTTATCCCAGACGGTATCCTACGAGCAGTACTTC.

A few counts support this clone. The V gene is TRBV6-5, the J gene TRBJ1-5, with D unclear. V dropped 6 bases and J dropped 3 bases, with 12 bases sitting between them. CDR3 length equals 14 residues. The V gene's germline CDR1 is MNHEY and CDR2 SVGAGI. This CDR3 is CASRSSVANQPQHF. DNA of the CDR3: TGTGCCAGCAGGAGCTCAGTGGCCAATCAGCCCCAGCATTTT.

The chain is built from TRBV5-4 and TRBJ2-1; 10 bases match TRBD2. This CDR3 has 16 amino acids. Germline loops: CDR1 SGHNT, CDR2 YYREEE (reference sequence). The junction had 5 bases not matched to a gene; V was cut back by 0 bases and J by 5 bases. CDR3 nucleotide sequence: TGTGCCAGCAGCTTGGGTAGGACTAGCGGTGACAATGAGCAGTTCTTC. The encoded protein is CASSLGRTSGDNEQFF.

V is TRBV27 and J is TRBJ2-5, with D unresolved. The CDR3 contains 13 residues. The germline gives CDR1 MNHEY, CDR2 SMNVEV (reference sequence). V was cut by 6 bases and J by 5 bases, with 13 bases left in between. CDR3 sequence reads: CASRANGWETQYF. The CDR3 DNA reads TGTGCCAGCAGGGCCAACGGGTGGGAGACCCAGTACTTC.

This chain uses TRBV19 with TRBJ2-2; D ambiguous. Per the germline V gene, CDR1 is LNHDA and CDR2 is SQIVND (reference sequence). CDR3 length equals 14 residues. V shed 7 bases and J shed 6 bases, with 15 bases lying between them. The CDR3 DNA is TGTGCCAGTAACATGGCGTTGGACGCCGGGGAGCTGTTTTTT. Its protein product is CASNMALDAGELFF.

The chain joins TRBV19 to TRBJ1-2; 8 bases align to TRBD1. There are 17 residues in the CDR3. Germline CDR1 and CDR2: LNHDA and SQIVND (reference sequence). J gave up 7 bases and V 9 bases, and 22 bases lay outside the gene matches. The CDR3 spells CASIPSGGQGGGGGYTF. DNA for the CDR3: TGTGCCAGCATCCCCTCGGGCGGACAGGGCGGGGGAGGTGGCTACACCTTC.

A single count supports this clone. This chain uses TRBV9 with TRBJ2-1; either TRBD1 or TRBD2 may supply D (5 bases each). Germline assignment: CDR1 SGDLS and CDR2 YYNGEE. V shed 3 bases and J shed 4 bases, with 17 bases lying between them. The CDR3 extends over 16 amino acids. The DNA for the CDR3 is TGTGCCAGCAGCGCAGGGCCGGATAGCGTATACAATGAGCAGTTCTTC. This sequence encodes CASSAGPDSVYNEQFF.

The chain recombines TRBV9 with TRBJ2-3; 7 bases agree with TRBD1. V trimming: 4 bases; J trimming: 0 bases; junction bases outside the gene matches: 11. The length of the CDR3 is 17 residues. Germline V lookup: CDR1 SGDLS, CDR2 YYNGEE. CDR3 DNA: TGTGCCAGCAGCCAGGGGACAGCCTTGTCTAGCACAGATACGCAGTATTTT. Its protein product is CASSQGTALSSTDTQYF. Drawing the rest from reference TRBV9 and TRBJ2-3, the complete variable domain is DSGVTQTPKHLITATGQRVTLRCSPRSGDLSVYWYQQSLDQGLQFLIQYYNGEERAKGNILERFSAQQFPDLHSELNLSSLELGDSALYFCASSQGTALSSTDTQYFGPGTRLTVL.

The chain has TRBV10-1 and TRBJ2-7, with D perhaps matching TRBD1 (5 bases). Germline V gives CDR1 WNHNN, CDR2 SYGVQD (reference sequence). V was trimmed by 3 bases and J by 9 bases, leaving 21 bases between them. CDR3 length: 15 residues. The CDR3 protein is CASSDSRRPSQGQYF. The CDR3 DNA is TGCGCCAGCAGTGATTCGAGACGTCCCTCGCAGGGGCAGTACTTC.